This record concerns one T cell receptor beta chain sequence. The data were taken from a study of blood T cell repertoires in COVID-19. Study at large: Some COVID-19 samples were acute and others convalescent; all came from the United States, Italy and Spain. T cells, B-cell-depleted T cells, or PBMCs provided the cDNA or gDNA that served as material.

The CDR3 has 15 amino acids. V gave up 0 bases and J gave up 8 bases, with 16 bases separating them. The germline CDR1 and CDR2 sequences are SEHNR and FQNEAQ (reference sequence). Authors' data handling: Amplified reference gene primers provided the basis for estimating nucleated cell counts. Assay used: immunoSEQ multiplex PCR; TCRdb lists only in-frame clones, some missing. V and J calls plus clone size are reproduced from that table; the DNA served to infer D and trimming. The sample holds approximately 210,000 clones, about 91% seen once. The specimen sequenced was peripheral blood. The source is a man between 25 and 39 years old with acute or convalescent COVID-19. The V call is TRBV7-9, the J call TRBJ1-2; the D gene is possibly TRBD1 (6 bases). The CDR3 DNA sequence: TGTGCCAGCAGCTTAGCCGCCAGGGGCCAGGGGGGCTACACCTTC. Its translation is CASSLAARGQGGYTF.